This T cell receptor beta chain was identified during a study of shared clonotypes between healthy human individuals. Study-wide results and limits: Generation of non-shared clonotypes was less probable than generation of clonotypes shared by all four donors. With several donors compared, 4% to 5% of naive CD4 clonotypes were shared.

Positively selected for CCR7, the CD45RO-negative cells used as naive CD8 cells excluded terminally differentiated effector memory CD45RA+ cells. In the authors' methods: ImmunoSEQ output lacked quality scores and full-length reads, limiting matched filtering. Measured with immunoSEQ multiplex PCR; TCRdb has only the in-frame clones, and not every one. The V and J calls and the clone size are those of that table, but D and trimming were determined from the DNA. The sample has about 700,000 clones, around 90% seen once. About this clone itself: Its specificity is not known.

V was shortened by 6 bases and J by 1 base, with 9 bases between the two germline ends. CDR3 length: 13 residues. The germline gives CDR1 SGHAT, CDR2 FQDESV (reference sequence). Sequencing input: naive CD8+ T cells sorted from blood. V gene TRBV11-1 combines with J gene TRBJ1-1; D not certain. The receptor was derived from a young man in good health. The CDR3: CASRSGENTEAFF. CDR3 nucleotides: TGTGCCAGCAGATCCGGGGAGAACACTGAAGCTTTCTTT.